This TCR beta chain is drawn from a study of T cell repertoires in ileal Crohn's disease. Study results and caveats: Postoperative endoscopy occurred within one year, median 6.9 months. Active smokers at surgery had more clonal expansions than non-smokers.

The time point is: neoterminal ileum biopsy at postoperative endoscopy, about 6 months after surgery. Adults with ileal or ileocolonic Crohn's disease and an indication for resection were eligible. TCRB immunosequencing input was approximately 450 nanograms of biopsy DNA per sample. Produced via immunoSEQ multiplex PCR; TCRdb's table is partial and in-frame only. The table lists 4,000 or so clones, about 78% of them singletons. Germline CDR1 reads MDHEN; CDR2 reads SYDVKM. The CDR3 covers 15 residues. V gave up 3 bases and J gave up 5 bases, with 16 bases separating them. This clone came up once. Antigen specificity is unknown.

The source material was ileal tissue. The receptor was isolated from an adult with Crohn's disease. The chain recombines TRBV28 with TRBJ1-2; D is possibly TRBD1 (6 bases). In DNA form, the CDR3 reads TGTGCCAGCAGTTTTAATTCTGGCAGGGGATATGGCTACACCTTC. Amino acid sequence: CASSFNSGRGYGYTF.